The next 23 T cell receptor beta chains were all read from a single sample in a study of OX40 agonist ivuxolimab in advanced cancers. Clones were sequenced by immunoSEQ multiplex PCR, and TCRdb holds only the in-frame ones, with some missing. This table holds 45,000 to 55,000 clones, 94% found once. The sample was CD4+ or CD8+ T cells sorted from blood, taken in a trial of the OX40 agonist ivuxolimab. These TCRs come from an adult with an advanced solid tumor such as melanoma, head and neck, liver or kidney cancer.

The rearrangement links TRBV6-1 to TRBJ2-2; unclear D gene. The V and J ends lost 11 bases and 5 bases respectively, with 12 bases between them. Looked up from germline, CDR1 is MNHNS and CDR2 is SASEGT. The CDR3 is 12 residues long. CDR3 in amino acids: CASGWSTGELFF. For the CDR3, the DNA is TGTGCCTCCGGTTGGTCAACCGGGGAGCTGTTTTTT.

The V call is TRBV7-2, the J call TRBJ2-7, with 8 bases aligning to TRBD2. The germline gives CDR1 SGHTA, CDR2 FQGNSA. The CDR3 loop spans 12 amino acids. J lost 6 bases, V lost 5 bases, and 3 bases had no gene match. The CDR3 sequence: CASSTSGREQYF. CDR3 nucleotides: TGTGCCAGCAGCACTAGCGGCCGCGAGCAGTACTTC.

The chain uses TRBV21-1 and TRBJ2-7; the D call in the table, TRBD2, was not verified against the DNA. TRBV21-1 is a pseudogene segment. The CDR3 is made up of 14 amino acids. CDR3 nucleotides: TGTGCCAGCAGTCGAGCGGCCCGCGGGTACGAGCAGTACTTC. Translation: CASSRAARGYEQYF.

V and J are TRBV5-1 and TRBJ2-1; unclear D gene. Germline CDR1 reads SGHRS; CDR2 reads YFSETQ. The CDR3 length is 13 residues. V was clipped by 0 bases and J by 6 bases, with 7 bases between them. CDR3 amino acids: CASSLVVSNEQFF. The CDR3 DNA reads TGCGCCAGCAGCTTGGTGGTGAGCAATGAGCAGTTCTTC.

V usage is TRBV6-5 and J usage is TRBJ2-7; D is perhaps TRBD1 (5 bases). The CDR3 loop spans 15 amino acids. Trimming took 5 bases from V and 0 from J, leaving 14 bases between them. The germline V gene has CDR1 MNHEY and CDR2 SVGAGI. CDR3 DNA: TGTGCCAGCAGTGCGTTGACTGACAGCTCCTACGAGCAGTACTTC. Its translation: CASSALTDSSYEQYF.

The chain employs TRBV5-6 and TRBJ2-1; D remains ambiguous. Trimming left V 1 base short and J 3 bases short, with 5 bases between. This CDR3 has 13 residues. Germline values: CDR1 SGHDT, CDR2 YYEEEE. CDR3 residues: CASSLYSYNEQFF. CDR3 nucleotide sequence: TGTGCCAGCAGCTTGTACAGCTACAATGAGCAGTTCTTC.

The chain combines TRBV7-9 with TRBJ2-3; D is possibly TRBD2 (5 bases). This CDR3 contains 14 residues. Trimming shortened V by 5 bases and J by 2 bases, and 11 bases separated the two germline ends. In germline, CDR1 is SEHNR, CDR2 FQNEAQ (reference sequence). CDR3 DNA: TGTGCCAGCAGCAACATACGGGACACAGATACGCAGTATTTT. It codes for CASSNIRDTDTQYF.

The CDR3 is CASSPRPSGSHYEQYF. CDR3 bases: TGTGCCAGCAGCCCCCGGCCTAGCGGGAGCCACTACGAGCAGTACTTC. V usage is TRBV11-2 and J usage is TRBJ2-7, with TRBD2 matching 10 bases. Germline trimming cut 5 bases from V and 3 bases from J; bases unmatched to any gene: 10. This CDR3 is 16 amino acids long. Looked up from germline, CDR1 is SGHAT and CDR2 is FQNNGV.

V usage is TRBV19 and J usage is TRBJ2-7; 8 nucleotides align to TRBD2. This CDR3 region has 15 residues. Germline-derived CDR1 and CDR2 are LNHDA and SQIVND (reference sequence). The V segment lost 3 bases and the J segment 2 bases; nucleotides outside the gene matches: 6. Here the CDR3 DNA reads TGTGCCAGTAGTATGGGACTAGGATTCGCCTACGAGCAGTACTTC. This gives the protein CASSMGLGFAYEQYF.

V gene TRBV6-5 combines with J gene TRBJ2-2, with TRBD2 matching over 10 bases. Germline values: CDR1 MNHEY, CDR2 SVGAGI. CDR3 length: 14 residues. V shed 6 bases and J 8 bases; nucleotides not matched to a gene: 6. This chain's CDR3 is CASSRLAGAGELFF. CDR3 coding DNA: TGTGCCAGCAGCCGGCTAGCGGGAGCTGGGGAGCTGTTTTTT.

The chain couples TRBV7-6 to TRBJ1-1; TRBD1 matches at 10 bases. The J segment lost 4 bases and the V segment lost 5 bases, leaving 7 bases of the junction unmatched. The length of the CDR3 is 15 residues. Germline lookup yields CDR1 SGHVS and CDR2 FNYEAQ. Here the CDR3 DNA reads TGTGCCAGCAGCCCGGGACAGGGGTTGGTCACTGAAGCTTTCTTT. Translated, it gives CASSPGQGLVTEAFF.

V and J are TRBV29-1 and TRBJ2-2; D not resolved. V was clipped by 4 bases and J by 1 base, with 7 bases between them. Germline values: CDR1 SQVTM, CDR2 ANQGSEA. The length of the CDR3 is 13 residues. The CDR3 loop is CSVARKNTGELFF. CDR3 nucleotide sequence: TGCAGCGTTGCCCGGAAGAACACCGGGGAGCTGTTTTTT.

With respect to this clone: This CDR3 is also generated by other DNA sequences in the sample. The V and J genes are TRBV27 and TRBJ2-5, with D tentatively TRBD1 (5 bases). Trimming stripped 3 bases from V and 5 bases from J, with 7 bases between. Per germline, CDR1 MNHEY and CDR2 SMNVEV (reference sequence). This CDR3 has 12 residues. The CDR3, as DNA: TGTGCCAGCAGTTTTCCAGGGGAGACCCAGTACTTC. Its translation: CASSFPGETQYF.

In this sample, this clone turned up once. V gene TRBV4-1 combines with J gene TRBJ2-6; D remains unclear. In germline, CDR1 is MGHRA, CDR2 YSYEKL. The CDR3 loop spans 17 amino acids. V gave up 4 bases and J gave up 0 bases, with 13 bases separating them. The CDR3 nucleotides read TGCGCCAGCAGCCTCAAGACGGCTGGCTCTGGGGCCAACGTCCTGACTTTC. Translation gives CASSLKTAGSGANVLTF.

The genes are TRBV28 and TRBJ2-7; 8 positions match TRBD1. V was clipped by 8 bases and J by 1 base; unmatched bases: 7. The CDR3 runs to 14 residues. Per the germline V gene, CDR1 is MDHEN and CDR2 is SYDVKM. The CDR3 DNA follows: TGTGCCAGCGATCCCGGGACAGGATCCTACGAGCAGTACTTC. This gives the protein CASDPGTGSYEQYF.

The V call is TRBV29-1, the J call TRBJ2-1, with D possibly TRBD2 on 7 matching bases. Trimming pared 1 base from V and 5 bases from J, leaving 15 bases between. The germline CDR1 and CDR2 sequences are SQVTM and ANQGSEA. The CDR3 has 15 residues. CDR3 sequence: CSVEGGRGGDNEQFF. For the CDR3, the DNA is TGCAGCGTTGAAGGCGGCAGGGGAGGGGACAATGAGCAGTTCTTC.

The CDR3 bases are TGTGCCAGCAGGGGACCGGGACAGGGAATATACGAGCAGTACTTC. It codes for CASRGPGQGIYEQYF. The genes are TRBV28 and TRBJ2-7, with 9 positions matching TRBD1. The junction had 10 bases not matched to a gene; V was cut back by 6 bases and J by 4 bases. The CDR3 runs to 15 residues. Germline loops: CDR1 MDHEN, CDR2 SYDVKM.

The chain links TRBV10-3 to TRBJ1-2; D is ambiguous. V lost 7 bases, J lost 2 bases, and 17 bases lay in between. The germline V gene has CDR1 ENHRY and CDR2 SYGVKD. This CDR3 has 15 residues. The CDR3 DNA follows: TGTGCCATCAAGGAGGAGCCAGGAGAGAACTATGGCTACACCTTC. This codes for CAIKEEPGENYGYTF.

This rearrangement joins TRBV11-3 to TRBJ2-2, with D unclear. The germline V gene has CDR1 SGHNT and CDR2 YENEEA. Trimming pared 4 bases from V and 6 bases from J, leaving 12 bases between. The CDR3 spans 14 residues. CDR3 residues: CASSSLYGSGELFF. CDR3 nucleotides: TGTGCCAGCAGCTCTCTATACGGTTCCGGGGAGCTGTTTTTT.

CDR3 DNA: TGTGCCAGCAGCGCCGGGACTAGCGGGAGCACAGATACGCAGTATTTT. Amino acids: CASSAGTSGSTDTQYF. V usage is TRBV9 and J usage is TRBJ2-3; 12 bases are a match to TRBD2. Per the germline V gene, CDR1 is SGDLS and CDR2 is YYNGEE. J was trimmed by 0 bases and V by 3 bases; bases with no gene match: 2. The CDR3 has 16 amino acids.

The gene calls are TRBV7-9 and TRBJ2-1; D is ambiguous. CDR1 and CDR2 from the germline V gene are SEHNR and FQNEAQ (reference sequence). Trimming shortened V by 3 bases and J by 3 bases, and 6 bases separated the two germline ends. This CDR3 has 13 amino acids. CDR3 in amino acids: CASSFWGYNEQFF. The CDR3 nucleotides read TGTGCCAGCAGCTTCTGGGGCTACAATGAGCAGTTCTTC.

The chain is built from TRBV19 and TRBJ2-5; no clear D. Trimming left V 3 bases short and J 1 base short, with 15 bases between. Germline V gene lookup returns CDR1 LNHDA and CDR2 SQIVND (reference sequence). The CDR3 has 16 amino acids. For the CDR3, the DNA is TGTGCCAGTAGTATGAGGTTCCATGCCGGCCAAGAGACCCAGTACTTC. It translates to CASSMRFHAGQETQYF.

The chain employs TRBV30 and TRBJ2-7; D remains ambiguous. The length of the CDR3 is 13 residues. Germline assignment: CDR1 GTSNPN and CDR2 SVGIG (reference sequence). V shed 0 bases and J shed 7 bases, with 13 bases lying between them. DNA of the CDR3: TGTGCCTGGAGTGTACCCCCATTTCCAGAGCAGTACTTC. This gives the protein CAWSVPPFPEQYF.